A single sample gave rise to the 16 T cell receptor beta chains below, sequenced in a study of blood T cell repertoires in COVID-19. Sequencing used immunoSEQ multiplex PCR; TCRdb keeps in-frame clones, though not all of them. The sample carries about 360,000 clones, 70% to 90% recorded once. Sequenced sample: peripheral blood. These TCRs come from a human donor in a cohort sampled during active COVID-19.

This clone was seen only once. V and J are TRBV19 and TRBJ1-6, with D maybe TRBD1 (5 bases). V lost 5 bases and J 3 bases, leaving 11 bases between the germline ends. Germline loops: CDR1 LNHDA, CDR2 SQIVND (reference sequence). This CDR3 contains 15 residues. CDR3 in DNA: TGTGCCAGTAGTGTCGACAGAGACTATAATTCACCCCTCCACTTT. Its protein is CASSVDRDYNSPLHF.

For the CDR3, the DNA is TGCGCCAGCAGCCAGGTGGGACGGACAGTCAAAGAGACCCAGTACTTC. This translates into CASSQVGRTVKETQYF. This chain uses TRBV4-1 with TRBJ2-5, with D possibly TRBD1 on 6 matching bases. Germline CDR1 and CDR2: MGHRA and YSYEKL. V lost 3 bases to trimming and J lost 3 bases, with 17 bases between them. This CDR3 is built from 16 residues.

The chain employs TRBV6-5 and TRBJ1-4, with D perhaps matching TRBD1 (6 bases). Germline values: CDR1 MNHEY, CDR2 SVGAGI. Trimming pared 6 bases from V and 8 bases from J, leaving 16 bases between. This CDR3 comprises 14 residues. The chain's CDR3 is CASRQTGSGEKLFF. The CDR3 DNA follows: TGTGCCAGCAGACAGACAGGTTCGGGGGAAAAACTGTTTTTT.

In this sample, this clone turned up once. V usage is TRBV5-1 and J usage is TRBJ2-7, with no clear D. This CDR3 spans 14 amino acids. In germline, CDR1 is SGHRS, CDR2 YFSETQ. Trimming removed 5 bases at V and 4 bases at J, with 16 bases between. CDR3 sequence: CASRVDGWNYEQYF. As DNA, the CDR3 is TGCGCCAGCAGGGTTGACGGGTGGAATTACGAGCAGTACTTC.

This clone occurred many times. This chain uses TRBV19 with TRBJ1-5; 7 bases agree with TRBD1. V shed 3 bases and J 2 bases; nucleotides not matched to a gene: 7. Germline V gives CDR1 LNHDA, CDR2 SQIVND (reference sequence). The CDR3 covers 16 residues. The CDR3: CASSIDNRGGNQPQHF. CDR3 nucleotide sequence: TGTGCCAGTAGTATTGATAACAGGGGAGGCAATCAGCCCCAGCATTTT. The full variable domain, in which reference TRBV19 and TRBJ1-5 provide the parts outside the CDR3, is DGGITQSPKYLFRKEGQNVTLSCEQNLNHDAMYWYRQDPGQGLRLIYYSQIVNDFQKGDIAEGYSVSREKKESFPLTVTSAQKNPTAFYLCASSIDNRGGNQPQHFGDGTRLSIL.

A single count supports this clone. V is TRBV5-1 and J is TRBJ1-2, with a tentative D call TRBD1 (5 bases). The CDR3 totals 15 residues. Per the germline V gene, CDR1 is SGHRS and CDR2 is YFSETQ. V gave up 4 bases and J gave up 3 bases, with 16 bases separating them. The CDR3 reads CASSPSLGGDYGYTF. The CDR3 DNA follows: TGCGCCAGCAGCCCCTCCCTTGGGGGGGACTATGGCTACACCTTC. The full variable domain, rest sourced from reference TRBV5-1 and TRBJ1-2, is KAGVTQTPRYLIKTRGQQVTLSCSPISGHRSVSWYQQTPGQGLQFLFEYFSETQRNKGNFPGRFSGRQFSNSRSEMNVSTLELGDSALYLCASSPSLGGDYGYTFGSGTRLTVV.

The CDR3 sequence: CSLAPGTPLEDTQYF. The DNA for the CDR3 is TGCAGCCTGGCCCCCGGGACACCGCTTGAAGATACGCAGTATTTT. The chain combines TRBV29-1 with TRBJ2-3, with TRBD1 as a possible D gene (6 bases). The V end was cut by 8 bases, the J end by 5 bases, with 23 bases between. CDR1 and CDR2 from the germline V gene are SQVTM and ANQGSEA. CDR3 length: 15 residues.

The genes are TRBV30 and TRBJ2-5; no definite D call. Germline V lookup: CDR1 GTSNPN, CDR2 SVGIG (reference sequence). V shed 1 base and J shed 5 bases, with 20 bases lying between them. The CDR3 contains 16 residues. The CDR3 sequence is CAWSGDPGWRLETQYF. CDR3 nucleotides: TGTGCCTGGAGTGGAGACCCCGGTTGGCGGTTGGAGACCCAGTACTTC.

V and J are TRBV28 and TRBJ1-1; a possible D gene is TRBD1 (5 bases). The germline CDR1 and CDR2 sequences are MDHEN and SYDVKM. The germline V and J ends were trimmed by 5 bases and 6 bases, with 19 bases remaining between them. This CDR3 has 15 amino acids. CDR3 sequence (DNA): TGTGCCAGCAGTCCCGACGCGGCGGGGGGGGCTGAAGCTTTCTTT. Translated: CASSPDAAGGAEAFF. The full variable domain, rest sourced from reference TRBV28 and TRBJ1-1, is DVKVTQSSRYLVKRTGEKVFLECVQDMDHENMFWYRQDPGLGLRLIYFSYDVKMKEKGDIPEGYSVSREKKERFSLILESASTNQTSMYLCASSPDAAGGAEAFFGQGTRLTVV.

V is TRBV12-3 or TRBV12-4 and J is TRBJ1-4; maybe TRBD1 (6 bases). The CDR3 is 13 residues long. V was pared by 7 bases and J by 4 bases, with 10 bases between. In nucleotides, the CDR3 is TGTGCCAGCAAAGGGGGGGTTAATGAAAAACTGTTTTTT. Translation gives CASKGGVNEKLFF.

This clone has just a few counts. The rearrangement joins TRBV11-2 to TRBJ1-3, with 8 bases that match TRBD1. The germline CDR1 and CDR2 sequences are SGHAT and FQNNGV. Trimming at V came to 5 bases and at J to 4 bases, leaving 10 bases not matched to a gene. CDR3 length: 16 residues. This chain's CDR3 is CASSTTDRGAGNTIYF. The CDR3 region has the DNA TGTGCCAGCAGCACGACAGACAGGGGTGCCGGAAACACCATATATTTT.

The chain couples TRBV5-1 to TRBJ2-2; 12 nucleotides align to TRBD2. J gave up 5 bases and V 3 bases, and 5 bases lay outside the gene matches. The CDR3 loop spans 16 amino acids. Germline V CDR1 and CDR2: SGHRS, YFSETQ. CDR3 region: CASSSGLAGSTGELFF. In DNA form, the CDR3 reads TGCGCCAGCAGCTCTGGACTAGCGGGGAGTACCGGGGAGCTGTTTTTT.

This chain links TRBV2 with TRBJ1-1; D perhaps matches TRBD1 (6 bases). The V and J ends lost 1 base and 1 base respectively, with 10 bases between them. This CDR3 contains 15 residues. The germline V gene has CDR1 SNHLY and CDR2 FYNNEI. CDR3 sequence: CASSEGTVGNTEAFF. The CDR3 coding sequence is TGTGCCAGCAGTGAAGGGACAGTTGGGAACACTGAAGCTTTCTTT.

This clone was detected only once. This chain uses TRBV30 with TRBJ1-5; D is perhaps TRBD1 (5 bases). The CDR3 is 16 residues long. Per germline, CDR1 GTSNPN and CDR2 SVGIG (reference sequence). Trimming pared 0 bases from V and 3 bases from J, leaving 15 bases between. The CDR3 loop reads CAWSVQRGRDNQPQHF. The DNA for the CDR3 is TGTGCCTGGAGTGTACAACGGGGGAGGGACAATCAGCCCCAGCATTTT.

The chain uses TRBV4-1 and TRBJ2-2, with TRBD1 matching 8 bases. J lost 4 bases, V lost 4 bases, and 11 bases had no gene match. CDR1 MGHRA and CDR2 YSYEKL come from the germline V gene. The CDR3 runs 17 residues. Written as DNA, the CDR3 is TGCGCCAGCAGCCCGGGACCCGGGACAGGAATCACCGGGGAGCTGTTTTTT. It specifies CASSPGPGTGITGELFF.

Comments on this clone: This sample also contains other DNA sequences that code for the same CDR3. V and J are TRBV5-1 and TRBJ1-5, with TRBD1 matching 9 bases. The CDR3 spans 14 residues. The V and J ends lost 4 bases and 5 bases, in that order; junction bases with no gene match: 4. The germline V gene encodes CDR1 SGHRS and CDR2 YFSETQ. In nucleotides, the CDR3 is TGCGCCAGCAGCCCGGGACAGGGAGATCAGCCCCAGCATTTT. Protein: CASSPGQGDQPQHF.